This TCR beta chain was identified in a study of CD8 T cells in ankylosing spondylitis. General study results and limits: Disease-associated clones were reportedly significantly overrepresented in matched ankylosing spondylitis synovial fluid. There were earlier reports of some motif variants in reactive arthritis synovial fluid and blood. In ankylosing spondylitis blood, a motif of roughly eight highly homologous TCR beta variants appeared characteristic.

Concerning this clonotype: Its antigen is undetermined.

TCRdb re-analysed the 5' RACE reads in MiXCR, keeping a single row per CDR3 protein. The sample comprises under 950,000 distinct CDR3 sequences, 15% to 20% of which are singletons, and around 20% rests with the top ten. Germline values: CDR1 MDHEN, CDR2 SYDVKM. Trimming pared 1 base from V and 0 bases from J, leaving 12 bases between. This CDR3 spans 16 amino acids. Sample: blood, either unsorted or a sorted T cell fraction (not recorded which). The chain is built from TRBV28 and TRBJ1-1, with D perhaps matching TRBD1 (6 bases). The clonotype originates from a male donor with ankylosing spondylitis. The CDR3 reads CASSLYRGGVNTEAFF. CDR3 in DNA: TGTGCCAGCAGTTTATACAGAGGGGGGGTGAACACTGAAGCTTTCTTT.